This T cell receptor beta chain was recorded in a study of Ad26.COV2.S vaccination and SARS-CoV-2 variants. Measured with immunoSEQ multiplex PCR; TCRdb has only the in-frame clones, and not every one. The sample includes about 460,000 clones, roughly nine tenths of them seen just once. The treatment is: 15 to 20 received Ad26.COV2.S at low or high dose, single or two shots; about 5 received placebo; per-sample allocation not given. Material that was analyzed had been drawn on day 63 after the first vaccine or placebo injection. The study's findings and limits: Reportedly, spike-specific CD8+ and CD4+ T cell responses achieved substantial breadth once vaccination had taken place. Total T cell responses were possibly underestimated by TCR breadth and depth analyses.

This CDR3 has 14 residues. V was shortened by 5 bases and J by 4 bases, with 14 bases between the two germline ends. Germline values: CDR1 SEHNR, CDR2 FQNEAQ (reference sequence). As regards this clone: The antigen remains unidentified.

This rearrangement joins TRBV7-9 to TRBJ1-1; the D gene is possibly TRBD1 (5 bases). The TCR sequence derives from a person between 18 and 65 years old who received the Ad26.COV2.S COVID-19 vaccine or a placebo. Specimen: peripheral blood, collected in a trial of Ad26.COV2.S vaccine versus placebo. The CDR3 loop is CASSPSSGATEAFF. As DNA, the CDR3 is TGTGCCAGCAGCCCTAGTAGTGGGGCCACTGAAGCTTTCTTT.